Detailed here is one TCR beta chain. Self-reported history from a screening survey and questionnaire set each donor's cohort. This entry is derived from a study of blood T cell repertoires in COVID-19. The wider study: The origin of the acute and convalescent COVID-19 samples was the United States, Italy and Spain. T cells, B-cell-depleted T cells, or PBMCs provided the cDNA or gDNA that served as material.

Germline V lookup: CDR1 LNHDA, CDR2 SQIVND (reference sequence). J gave up 1 base and V 4 bases, and 5 bases lay outside the gene matches. The CDR3 has 15 residues. Method: immunoSEQ multiplex PCR; TCRdb's copy keeps in-frame clones and lacks some. The table lists roughly 320,000 clones, 85% to 95% of them singletons. The source of this sequence is a woman in her 30s who had been exposed to COVID-19. The source material was PBMCs or T cells enriched from blood (not recorded which). The chain has TRBV19 and TRBJ2-5; 8 nucleotides match TRBD1. The CDR3 nucleotides read TGTGCCAGTAGTACGCTACAGGGGGTCCAAGAGACCCAGTACTTC. It translates to CASSTLQGVQETQYF.